The sequence of this TCR beta chain was determined in a study of Ad26.COV2.S vaccination and SARS-CoV-2 variants (dated by TCRdb to the early 2020s). With regard to the full study: The specificity and breadth of SARS-CoV-2-reactive T cell receptors after Ad26.COV2.S vaccination were assessed by TCRbeta repertoire sequencing. The TCR-sequenced set comprised approximately 30 samples: some 20 Ad26.COV2.S vaccine recipients, 5 placebo recipients and 8 SARS-CoV-2 convalescent individuals. The study at large found these results: After vaccination, substantial breadth of spike-specific CD8+ and CD4+ T cell responses was reported. Comparable non-spike TCR breadth was observed between vaccine and placebo recipients, consistent with only spike being contained in the vaccine. The authors noted that total T cell responses may have been underestimated by the TCR breadth and depth analyses. Compared with placebo recipients, Ad26.COV2.S recipients showed higher spike-specific TCR breadth (P = 0.0014).

This sample's time point label indicates: individuals recovered from natural SARS-CoV-2 infection. The CDR3 has 16 amino acids, counting the end cysteine and phenylalanine. Kept here is only the CDR3 DNA, which spans 48 bases and is read in frame from base 1. Trimming removed 1 base from V and 2 bases from J, leaving 16 bases between the germline ends. The immunoSEQ Assay was the method used to sequence TCRbeta CDR3 regions. After extraction, genomic DNA underwent amplification by bias-controlled multiplex PCR, followed by high-throughput sequencing. On the study's bioinformatics: To quantify the absolute abundance of every unique TCRbeta CDR3 region, sequences were collapsed and filtered. T cell fraction was estimated by normalizing TCRbeta template counts to usable DNA, which was measured by amplifying reference genes present in all nucleated cells. Repertoire TCRs were annotated as SARS-CoV-2-specific when V gene, CDR3 amino acid sequence and J gene were exactly matched to a known reactive TCR set. The reference SARS-CoV-2 TCR set was obtained from MIRA and was filtered for enrichment in COVID-19-positive ImmuneCODE repertoires, whereby public or cross-reactive TCRs were removed. Based on the MIRA antigens, annotated TCRs were further analysed at the level of specific ORF or position within ORF. Depth was the summed frequency of annotated unique rearrangements, while breadth was defined as annotated unique rearrangements over total unique productive rearrangements. Two-sided Wilcoxon rank-sum tests were applied when comparing TCR breadth between groups. Sourced from immuneACCESS, this table was stored by TCRdb with only in-frame sequences that have V and J called. A share of the clones is absent; for the studies checked, an unresolved V gene accounts for under half, and the remainder has no known explanation. The DNA was the basis for D and trimming; V, J and clone size are from that table. The sample table records under 150,000 clones; around 86% of these occur just once. 4% to 6% of the sample goes to the ten largest clones.

As to this clone: The clone's antigen remains unknown. Per-base quality was not reported, and no clone a single base away is much larger than it.

The V and J genes are TRBV5-3 and TRBJ2-7; TRBD2 is possibly the D segment (6 matching bases). TRBV5-3 has ORF status, its function being uncertain. The material was peripheral blood, obtained after recovery from COVID-19. This receptor was identified in a human donor who had recovered from COVID-19. The CDR3 amino acid sequence is: CARSLLGLAPTYEQYF. At the DNA level, the sequence is TGTGCCAGAAGCTTGTTGGGCCTAGCGCCAACCTACGAGCAGTACTTC.